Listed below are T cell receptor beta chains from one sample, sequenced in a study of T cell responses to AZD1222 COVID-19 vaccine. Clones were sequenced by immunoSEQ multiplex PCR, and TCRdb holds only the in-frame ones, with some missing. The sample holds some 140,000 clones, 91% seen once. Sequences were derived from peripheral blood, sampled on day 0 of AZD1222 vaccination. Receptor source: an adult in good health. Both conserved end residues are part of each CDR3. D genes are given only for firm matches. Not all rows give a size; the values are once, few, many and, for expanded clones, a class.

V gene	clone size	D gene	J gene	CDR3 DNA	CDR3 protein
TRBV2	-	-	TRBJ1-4	TGTGCCAGTTCGAGGAGAGAAAAACTGTTTTTT	CASSRREKLFF
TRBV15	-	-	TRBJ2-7	TGTGCCACCAGCAGAGATGACATTTTCGGGCAGTACTTC	CATSRDDIFGQYF
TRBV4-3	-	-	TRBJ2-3	TGCGCCAGCAGCCAAGCCTTCGCAGATACGCAGTATTTT	CASSQAFADTQYF
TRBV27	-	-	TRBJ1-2	TGTGCCAGCAGGGGACCTGGGGAAAGCTATGGCTACACCTTC	CASRGPGESYGYTF
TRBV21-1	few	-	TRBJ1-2	TGTGCCAGCAGTACACGACAGGGTCATGGCTACACCTTC	CASSTRQGHGYTF
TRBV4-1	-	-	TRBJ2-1	TGCGCCAGCAGCCAAGGGCTAGTGAGCTCCTACAATGAGCAGTTCTTC	CASSQGLVSSYNEQFF
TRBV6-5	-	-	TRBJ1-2	TGTGCCAGCAGTTACGGGCGGGGAATCGACTATGGCTACACCTTC	CASSYGRGIDYGYTF
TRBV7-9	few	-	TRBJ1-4	TGTGCCAGCAGCTTGGGGCCCTTAAAGGAAAAACTGTTTTTT	CASSLGPLKEKLFF
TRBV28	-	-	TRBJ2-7	TGTGCCAGCAGTTTATCGGCGAAGCAGTACTTC	CASSLSAKQYF
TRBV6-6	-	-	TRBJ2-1	TGTGCCAGCAGTTACAGGGGGGAGTCTAATGAGCAGTTCTTC	CASSYRGESNEQFF
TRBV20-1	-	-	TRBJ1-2	TGCAGTGTGTTGAACCCCGATGACTACACCTTC	CSVLNPDDYTF
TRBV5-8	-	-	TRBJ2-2	TGTGCCAGCAGCTTTCAGGAACTGTGGAACACCGGGGAGCTGTTTTTT	CASSFQELWNTGELFF
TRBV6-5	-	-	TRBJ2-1	TGTGCCAGCAGAACTAAAAGCGGCGGTTACAATGAGCAGTTCTTC	CASRTKSGGYNEQFF